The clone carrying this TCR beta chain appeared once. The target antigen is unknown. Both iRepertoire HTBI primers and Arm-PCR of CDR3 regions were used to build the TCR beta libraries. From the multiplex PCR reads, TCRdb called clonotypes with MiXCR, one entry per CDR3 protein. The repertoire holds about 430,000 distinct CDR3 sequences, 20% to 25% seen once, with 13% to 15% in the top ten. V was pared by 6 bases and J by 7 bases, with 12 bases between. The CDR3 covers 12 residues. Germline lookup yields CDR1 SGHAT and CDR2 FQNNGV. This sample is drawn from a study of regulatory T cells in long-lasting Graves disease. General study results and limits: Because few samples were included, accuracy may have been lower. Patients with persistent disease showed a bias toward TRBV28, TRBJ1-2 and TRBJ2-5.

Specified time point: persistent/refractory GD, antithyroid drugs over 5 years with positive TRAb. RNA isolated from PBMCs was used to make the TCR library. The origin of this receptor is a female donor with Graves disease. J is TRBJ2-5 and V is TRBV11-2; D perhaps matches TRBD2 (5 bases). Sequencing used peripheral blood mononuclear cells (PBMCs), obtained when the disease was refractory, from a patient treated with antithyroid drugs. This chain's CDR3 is CASSEGMGTQYF. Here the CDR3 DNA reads TGTGCCAGCAGTGAGGGTATGGGGACCCAGTACTTC.